This TCR beta chain was recovered during a study of cytomegalovirus exposure and HLA in healthy donors (dated by TCRdb to about 2017). About the investigation overall: An earlier analysis of approximately 640 of the donors reported approximately 300 Gb of sequence data and 117 million unique TCR beta sequences from approximately 180 million T cells. About 280 gigabases of sequencing data and approximately 91 million unique TCR sequences made up an early release that covered 500 to 700 HLA-typed donors. The genetic ancestry cluster associated with self-reported Caucasian donors included roughly 84% of the roughly 400 genotyped donors. The aim of the study was to test whether cataloging public T cell receptors could identify signatures of past pathogen exposure. The study used immunosequencing to profile the T cell repertoires of 666 subjects and linked those repertoires to cytomegalovirus serostatus. In addition to the first cohort of around 670 subjects, a separate validation cohort of approximately 120 different subjects was used. To predict cytomegalovirus infection status, the study brought together high-throughput TCR immunosequencing, statistical association of individual TCRs with disease status, and machine learning. A later analysis re-analyzed previously published TCR beta repertoires from approximately 700 donors and added high-resolution HLA genotyping to study TCR occurrence patterns. The later analysis used no new phenotypic data to find candidate immune exposures, relying instead on TCR beta sequences and their occurrence across donors. In an earlier analysis of around 540 of the donors, high-throughput TCR beta sequencing was used to judge whether each TCR beta V gene segment behaved as functional or pseudogenic. Alongside the repertoire data, information on donor age, sex, ethnicity and CMV serostatus was compiled. A later genetic analysis took genome-wide SNP genotypes for about 55% of the roughly 670 donors and used that subset as a discovery cohort. All discovery cohort repertoires had been generated on a single sequencing platform. Class I and class II HLA loci were covered by the typing at four-digit resolution. Typing coverage differed by locus: A, B, C, DRB1 and DQB1 were typed in about 629-640 donors, DQA1 in 522, DPA1 in some 600, and DPB1 in just under 490. Five DR-DQ haplotypes were treated as single units for association and clustering because of strong linkage in the cohort. Across some 400 genotyped donors of the cohort, an average of approximately 240,000 unique TCR beta nucleotide sequences per donor were sequenced, and roughly 18% of those sequences were non-productive.

The paper as a whole reports these results and caveats: A later analysis associated 16,951 TCR beta sequences with specific HLA alleles at a false discovery rate of 0.05. Linkage disequilibrium might explain the correlated functional status among segregating V segments, but an unknown experimental factor could not be excluded. The study listed 164 TCR beta chains as associated with cytomegalovirus. In an earlier analysis of about 550 of the donors, most TCR beta V segments were observed in productive rearrangements about 90% or about 30% of the time, broadly matching IMGT annotations. Some 15 rarely observed V segments, including chromosome 9 orphons, were excluded from the earlier analysis of approximately 600 of the donors because counts were too low. In a later analysis, most CMV-associated TCR beta chains were found to appear HLA-restricted, with HLA associations seemingly driven largely by CMV exposure. A later analysis found that HLA-associated TCR beta chains were more clonally expanded and had lower generation probabilities than equally common non-associated chains. Most TCR sequences were observed very rarely across donors, whereas some public TCRs were present in many individuals. A cluster of highly shared sequence variants was judged likely to be a technical artifact of the sequencing pipeline. In this cohort, only TCR beta chains were sequenced, and detectable features were limited by the absence of alpha or paired-chain data. The only immune exposure information available for the cohort was CMV serostatus. Assigning TCR associations to individual alleles was difficult when HLA alleles, especially DR and DQ, strongly co-occurred. A further reported finding was that TCR beta sequences accurately predicted the HLA-A and HLA-B alleles for most subjects in the first cohort. In a later analysis, several top co-occurrence clusters were reported to appear linked to parvovirus B19, influenza, CMV and Epstein-Barr virus. The classifier was reported to diagnose cytomegalovirus status with high specificity and sensitivity in both the original and validation cohorts. Some IMGT-functional V segments, including TRBV6-2 and TRBV6-3, could not be distinguished by the 87-base-pair reads and were therefore excluded. Because HLA typing was missing for some donors at each locus, association tests included only the typed subset. Presence/absence analyses assumed roughly uniform sequencing depth across donors, an assumption that may not hold. In a later genetic analysis, fewer N-insertions in productive TCRs were reported among donors in an Asian-associated ancestry cluster than the roughly 710-donor mean. According to a later analysis, TCR association rates differed among HLA loci, with DRB1 alleles showing the most associated TCRs and HLA-C alleles showing the fewest. The authors suggested that the approach could potentially be extended to other disease states and immunological phenotypes. An association between a missense DCLRE1C variant and V-gene and J-gene trimming of TCR beta chains was found in a later genetic analysis and replicated in an independent cohort. A few of the identified cytomegalovirus-associated TCR beta chains were confirmed in vitro to be specific for cytomegalovirus antigens.

The cohort consisted of more than 650 healthy bone marrow donors. At the time of sampling, every cohort member was nominally healthy, though immune exposures that went unrecorded were likely present. The donor tested CMV seronegative, placing the donor among the 300 to 450 seronegative members of the cohort. A peripheral blood sample was collected from each donor, and TCR beta sequencing was performed on peripheral blood mononuclear cells. The Qiagen DNeasy Blood Extraction Kit was used to extract genomic DNA from the blood cell samples. As concerns this clone: The antigen this receptor binds is unknown. No much larger clone is present one base from it, and per-base qualities are unavailable.

The CDR3 runs 14 residues from the cysteine to the phenylalanine. The sequence is cut down to CDR3 DNA, 42 bases in frame from base 1. At the junction V is shortened by 6 bases and J by 10 bases, with 16 bases in between. CDR1 and CDR2 are read off the germline V gene (reference sequence) as SEHNR and FQNEAQ. Libraries were built with the immunoSEQ multiplex PCR assay. For the multiplex PCR, a mixture combining 60 forward primers for TCR Vbeta segments and 13 reverse primers for TCR Jbeta segments was used. The CDR3 region of rearranged TCR beta genes was amplified from genomic DNA with a multiplex PCR assay. The Illumina HiSeq System was used to sequence the amplified TCR beta libraries as 87-base-pair reads. The study's processing was this. A later analysis tallied 70 million to 100 million unique TCR beta chains across the 650 to 750 repertoires, and around 12 million of those chains were shared by two or more donors. Raw reads were error-corrected and collapsed into unique sequences by a nearest-neighbor algorithm in which closely related sequences were merged to remove PCR and sequencing errors. CDR3 sequences were aligned to IMGT reference sequences to assign V, D and J gene segments. For a sequence to be retained, at least a six-nucleotide match to both a V gene segment and a J gene segment was required. A rearrangement was called productive if the CDR3 had no stop codons and remained in frame with V and J, and every other rearrangement was called non-productive. Following IMGT convention, CDR3 was defined as the stretch from the second conserved V-encoded cysteine to the conserved J-encoded phenylalanine. The earlier analysis of roughly 590 of the donors excluded any sequence lacking an unambiguous match to a single V gene segment. In an earlier analysis of a few hundred of the donors, a V segment was called functional when productive rearrangements were above 56.7%, and segregating when the standard deviation between donors exceeded 5%. A statistical classification framework was developed to diagnose cytomegalovirus status using the catalog of TCR beta chain sequences. V and J gene assignment, in a later analysis, came from comparing TCR nucleotide sequences with IMGT/GENE-DB human TR gene sequences. In a later analysis, CDR3 sequences and most-parsimonious VDJ recombination scenarios were assigned using the TCRdist pipeline. In a later analysis, each TCR beta chain was defined by its CDR3 amino acid sequence together with its V-gene family, and reads lacking a unique V-gene family were excluded. In a later analysis, some 600 highly shared, low-generation-probability nucleotide sequences were removed to address suspected cross-contamination and a sequencing artifact. In a later analysis, a clonal expansion index for each public chain was calculated from normalized within-repertoire ranks of inferred template counts. Generation probabilities in a later analysis came from a VDJ recombination model fitted to out-of-frame rearrangements, and those results were checked against IGoR. In a later analysis, hypergeometric tests were used to score TCR-TCR, TCR-HLA and TCR-CMV co-occurrence, with a repertoire-size bias correction applied to TCR pairs. A later analysis estimated false discovery rates by permuting HLA or CMV assignments 20 times. In a later analysis, co-occurring TCRs were grouped with DBSCAN, and TCRdist sequence similarity was added when clustering was performed within HLA-allele-positive subsets. Repertoires with fewer than 30,000 or more than 120,000 public chains, plus five repertoires with anomalous nucleotide sharing, were excluded from co-occurrence clustering. Sourced from immuneACCESS, this table was stored by TCRdb with only in-frame sequences that have V and J called. A share of the clones is absent; for the studies checked, an unresolved V gene accounts for under half, and the remainder has no known explanation. For V, J and clone size, that table is used; D and trimming come from the DNA. Within this sample are around 130,000 clones, with approximately 79% of them counted one time only. About 2% of the sample is in the top ten clones.

The receptor's source is a man aged 25 to 40 in good health and CMV-seronegative. Specimen: PBMCs. This chain joins TRBV7-9 to TRBJ1-6; the D gene is perhaps TRBD1, on 5 matching bases. The CDR3 protein is CASRLGGNQSPLHF. The DNA sequence follows: TGTGCCAGCAGGTTGGGGGGAAATCAGTCACCCCTCCACTTT.